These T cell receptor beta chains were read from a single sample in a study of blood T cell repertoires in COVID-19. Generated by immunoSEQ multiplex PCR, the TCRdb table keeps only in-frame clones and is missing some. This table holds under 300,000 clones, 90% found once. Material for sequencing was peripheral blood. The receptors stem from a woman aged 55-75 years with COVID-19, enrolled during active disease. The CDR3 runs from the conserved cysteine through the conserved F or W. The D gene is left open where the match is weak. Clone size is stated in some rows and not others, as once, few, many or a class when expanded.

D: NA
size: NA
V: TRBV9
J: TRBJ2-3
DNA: TGTGCCAGCAGCACCCATACCACTAGCACAGATACGCAGTATTTT
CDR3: CASSTHTTSTDTQYF

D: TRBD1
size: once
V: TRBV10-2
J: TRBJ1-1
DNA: TGCGCCAGCAGTGACCAACAGGGGGCTCGGAAGGCTTTCTTT
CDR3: CASSDQQGARKAFF

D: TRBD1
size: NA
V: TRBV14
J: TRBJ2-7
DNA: TGTGCCAGCAGCCCCCTTCCCGGACAGGGGGCGCGGGAGCAGTACTTC
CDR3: CASSPLPGQGAREQYF

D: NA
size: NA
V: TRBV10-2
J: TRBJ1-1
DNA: TGCGCCAGCAGTGAGGGGAGGGGCACTGAAGCTTTCTTT
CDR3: CASSEGRGTEAFF

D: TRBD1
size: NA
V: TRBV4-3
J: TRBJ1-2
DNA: TGCGCCAGCAGCCAATACCCAACCGGGACAGGGTTCGAGTATGGCTACACCTTC
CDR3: CASSQYPTGTGFEYGYTF

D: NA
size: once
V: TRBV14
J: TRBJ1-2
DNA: TGTGCCAGCAGCCAAGAGGGCAGGGGTTATGGCTACACCTTC
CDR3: CASSQEGRGYGYTF

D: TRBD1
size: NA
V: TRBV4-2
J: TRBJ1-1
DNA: TGTGCCAGCAGCCAACCCGTCAACAGGGGGCAAGCTGAAGCTTTCTTT
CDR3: CASSQPVNRGQAEAFF

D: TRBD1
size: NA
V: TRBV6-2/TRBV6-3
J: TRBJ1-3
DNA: TGTGCCAGCAGTTACTCGAGGGACAGGGAGTACTCTGGAAGCACCATATATTTT
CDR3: CASSYSRDREYSGSTIYF

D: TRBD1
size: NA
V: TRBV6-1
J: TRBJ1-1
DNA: TGTGCCAGCAGGGAAGACAGGGTGGAGAACACTGAAGCTTTCTTT
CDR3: CASREDRVENTEAFF

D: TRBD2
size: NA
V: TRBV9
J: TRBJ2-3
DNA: TGTGCCAGCAGTCGGACTAGCGGGGGAGCGGCAGATACGCAGTATTTT
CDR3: CASSRTSGGAADTQYF

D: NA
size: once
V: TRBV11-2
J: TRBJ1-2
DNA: TGTGCCAGCAGGAGTCTACAGGCCTATGGCTACACCTTC
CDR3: CASRSLQAYGYTF

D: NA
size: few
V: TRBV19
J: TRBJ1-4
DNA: TGTGCCAGTAGTATCGGGGGGACTAATGAAAAACTGTTTTTT
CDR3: CASSIGGTNEKLFF

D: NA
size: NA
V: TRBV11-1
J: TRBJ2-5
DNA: TGTGCCAGCACCCAAAACAGGGACGCAGAGACCCAGTACTTC
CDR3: CASTQNRDAETQYF

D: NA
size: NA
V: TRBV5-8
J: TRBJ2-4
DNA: TGTGCCAGCAGCTTGGAGCTAGCCAAAAACATTCAGTACTTC
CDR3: CASSLELAKNIQYF

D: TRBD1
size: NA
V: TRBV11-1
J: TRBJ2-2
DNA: TGTGCCAGCAGCGGGACAGTGAACACCGGGGAGCTGTTTTTT
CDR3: CASSGTVNTGELFF

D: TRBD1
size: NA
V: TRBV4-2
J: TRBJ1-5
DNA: TGTGCCAGCAGTTTTTTTTCCAGACAGGGGGGGAATCAGCCCCAGCATTTT
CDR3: CASSFFSRQGGNQPQHF

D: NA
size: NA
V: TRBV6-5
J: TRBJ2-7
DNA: TGTGCCAGCAGCCCCGGGATCGGCTACGAGCAGTACTTC
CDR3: CASSPGIGYEQYF

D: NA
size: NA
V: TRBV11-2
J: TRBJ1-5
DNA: TGTGCCAGCAGCTTAGATAGGGGGAATCAGCCCCAGCATTTT
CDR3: CASSLDRGNQPQHF

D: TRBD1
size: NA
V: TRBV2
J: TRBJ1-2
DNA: TGTGCCAGCAGTCGGCCGGGACAGGGAACCTATGGCTACACCTTC
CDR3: CASSRPGQGTYGYTF

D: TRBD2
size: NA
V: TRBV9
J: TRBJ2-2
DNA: TGTGCCAGCAGCGTATCAGCTAGCGGGGCCACCGGGGAGCTGTTTTTT
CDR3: CASSVSASGATGELFF

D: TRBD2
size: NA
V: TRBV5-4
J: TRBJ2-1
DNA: TGTGCCAGCAGCTTGTGGCTAGCGGGGGGATCCCGGGTCTTC
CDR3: CASSLWLAGGSRVF

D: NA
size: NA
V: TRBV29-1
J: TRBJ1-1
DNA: TGCAGCGTAGCAACAGGGCTTTCGAACACTGAAGCTTTCTTT
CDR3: CSVATGLSNTEAFF

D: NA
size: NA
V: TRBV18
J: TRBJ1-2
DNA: TGTGCCAGCTCACCGGCAGGAACCCCCTATGGCTACACCTTC
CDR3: CASSPAGTPYGYTF

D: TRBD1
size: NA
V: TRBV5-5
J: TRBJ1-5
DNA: TGTGCCAGAATTGGGCGAGGGCAGGGGGGAGGTCAGCCCCAGCATTTT
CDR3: CARIGRGQGGGQPQHF

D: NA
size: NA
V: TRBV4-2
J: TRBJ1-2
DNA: TGTGCCAGCAGCCAAGGGACACCTGCTAACTATGGCTACACCTTC
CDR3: CASSQGTPANYGYTF

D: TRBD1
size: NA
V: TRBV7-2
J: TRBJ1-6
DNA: TGTGCCAGCAGCCCTCGGACAGGGGATAATTCACCCCTCCACTTT
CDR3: CASSPRTGDNSPLHF

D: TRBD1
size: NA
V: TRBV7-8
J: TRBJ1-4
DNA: TGTGCCAGCAGCTCGGGACAGGGCGAAAGGGAAAAACTGTTTTTT
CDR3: CASSSGQGEREKLFF

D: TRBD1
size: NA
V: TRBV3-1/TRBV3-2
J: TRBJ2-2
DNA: TGTGCCTGTAAAACCGGGACAGGGATCACCGGGGAGCTGTTTTTT
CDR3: CACKTGTGITGELFF

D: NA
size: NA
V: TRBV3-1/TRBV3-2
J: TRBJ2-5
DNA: TGTGCCAGCAGCCCCCCCGCCAGGACAGGGAGGGTATTGGCCCAGTACTTC
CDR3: CASSPPARTGRVLAQYF

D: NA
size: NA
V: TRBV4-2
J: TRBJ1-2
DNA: TGTGCCAGCAGCCAAGACAGACCATTAGGGGGATATGGCTACACCTTC
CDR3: CASSQDRPLGGYGYTF

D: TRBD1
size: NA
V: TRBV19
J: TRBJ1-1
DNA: TGTGCCAGTAATCCGGGACCGGGACAGGGAGGTAGTGACACTGAAGCTTTCTTT
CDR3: CASNPGPGQGGSDTEAFF

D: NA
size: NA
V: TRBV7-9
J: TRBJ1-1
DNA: TGCGCCGTGGGCAGTGAAGCTTTCTTT
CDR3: CAVGSEAFF

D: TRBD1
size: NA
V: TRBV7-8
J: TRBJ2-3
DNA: TGTGCCAGCAGCTCTCAACAGGGGAGCACAGATACGCAGTATTTT
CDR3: CASSSQQGSTDTQYF

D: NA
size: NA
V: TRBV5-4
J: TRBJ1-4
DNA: TGTGCCAGCAGCGAGCCTACAGGGAGGGGTAATGAAAAACTGTTTTTT
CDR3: CASSEPTGRGNEKLFF

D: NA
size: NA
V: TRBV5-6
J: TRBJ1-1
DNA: TGTGCCAGCAGCTTTCTCCGGGAGGGGGCTTTCTTT
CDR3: CASSFLREGAFF

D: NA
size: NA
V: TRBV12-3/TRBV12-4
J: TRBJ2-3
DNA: NA
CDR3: CASSSSLDTQYF

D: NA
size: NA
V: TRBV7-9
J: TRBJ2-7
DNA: TGTGCCAGCAGCTCCAGAGGGCAGATCCAGTACTTC
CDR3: CASSSRGQIQYF

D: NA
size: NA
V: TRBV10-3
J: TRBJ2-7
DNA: TGTGCCATCAGTGAGTTGACAGACACCTACGAGCAGTACTTC
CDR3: CAISELTDTYEQYF

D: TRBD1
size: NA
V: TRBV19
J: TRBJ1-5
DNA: TGTGCCAGTAGCACCGGGACAGGGGAAGGACAGCCCCAGCATTTT
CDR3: CASSTGTGEGQPQHF

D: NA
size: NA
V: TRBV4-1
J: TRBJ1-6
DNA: TGCGCCAGCAGCCAAGGCGGAGGGGCTGGTTGGAATTCACCCCTCCACTTT
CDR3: CASSQGGGAGWNSPLHF

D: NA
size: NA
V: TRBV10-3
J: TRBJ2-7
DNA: TGTGCCATCAGTGCCCGGGACACATCCTACGAGCAGTACTTC
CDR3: CAISARDTSYEQYF

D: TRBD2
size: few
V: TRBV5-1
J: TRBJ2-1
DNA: TGCGCCAGCAGCTTGGTCGCGGGGGGGTACAATGAGCAGTTCTTC
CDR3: CASSLVAGGYNEQFF